Each of the 10 T cell receptor beta chains below was sequenced from the same sample in a study of a mutant IDH1 vaccine in newly diagnosed glioma. Sequenced by immunoSEQ multiplex PCR; TCRdb stores in-frame clones only, minus some. Altogether under 15,000 clones are present, 70% to 80% being singletons, with the ten largest covering roughly 4%. Time point denoted: week 47, end of study. Mutant IDH1 20-mer peptide, at 300 ug, made up each vaccine dose, with topical imiquimod. Their antigen targets remain unknown. The starting material was PBMCs, obtained from a glioma patient whose treatment included an IDH1 peptide vaccine. The receptors derive from a woman aged 40 to 50 with glioma.

V is TRBV27 and J is TRBJ1-3; D is unresolved. Germline V gene data show CDR1 as MNHEY and CDR2 as SMNVEV (reference sequence). This CDR3 is built from 13 residues. The V end lost 7 bases, the J end lost 3 bases, and 10 bases lay between the germline ends. Here the CDR3 reads CASTENGGNTIYF. CDR3 nucleotides: TGTGCCAGCACAGAGAACGGTGGAAACACCATATATTTT.

The rearrangement joins TRBV5-4 to TRBJ2-7, with D possibly TRBD2 on 7 matching bases. Trimming shortened V by 4 bases and J by 4 bases, and 21 bases separated the two germline ends. Germline assignment: CDR1 SGHNT and CDR2 YYREEE (reference sequence). The CDR3 covers 16 residues. CDR3 region: CASSGLGGGRKYEQYF. The CDR3, as DNA: TGTGCCAGCAGCGGTCTCGGCGGGGGCCGGAAGTACGAGCAGTACTTC.

V and J are TRBV7-9 and TRBJ2-7, with 9 bases aligning to TRBD1. Germline V gene lookup returns CDR1 SEHNR and CDR2 FQNEAQ (reference sequence). The CDR3 length is 14 residues. Trimming cost V 4 bases and J 3 bases; bases outside gene matches: 4. This CDR3 is CASSSRTGDYEQYF. The DNA for the CDR3 is TGTGCCAGCAGCTCGAGGACAGGGGACTACGAGCAGTACTTC.

This clone has only a few counts. The chain carries TRBV5-1 and TRBJ1-4, with D tentatively TRBD1 (6 bases). Per germline, CDR1 SGHRS and CDR2 YFSETQ. With 10 bases removed from V and 4 bases from J, the gap between germline ends came to 11 bases. The CDR3 length is 12 residues. CDR3 in amino acids: CAVRTDNEKLFF. CDR3 DNA sequence: TGCGCCGTACGGACAGATAATGAAAAACTGTTTTTT.

The chain is built from TRBV27 and TRBJ2-1; D possibly corresponds to TRBD1 (5 bases). CDR1 is MNHEY and CDR2 is SMNVEV in the germline V gene (reference sequence). The CDR3 covers 13 residues. Trimming took 3 bases from V and 9 from J, leaving 12 bases between them. This CDR3 is CASSFGRVSEQFF. For the CDR3, the DNA is TGTGCCAGCAGTTTTGGCAGGGTTAGTGAGCAGTTCTTC.

The chain employs TRBV4-1 and TRBJ2-2; D call uncertain. Deletions cut 1 base from V and 4 bases from J, with 16 bases between. The CDR3 has 17 residues. The germline gives CDR1 MGHRA, CDR2 YSYEKL. The CDR3 nucleotides read TGCGCCAGCAGCCAAGTTAACCTGGGTTTAGGCACCGGGGAGCTGTTTTTT. This encodes CASSQVNLGLGTGELFF.

The J gene is TRBJ2-5, the V gene TRBV5-1; D unresolved. Gene TRBJ2-7 matches the end of the DNA better, so the J call may be wrong. Germline CDR1 and CDR2: SGHRS and YFSETQ. The CDR3 length is 15 residues. CDR3 amino acids: CASSLAPSENYEQYF. For the CDR3, the DNA is TGCGCCAGCAGCTTGGCCCCTTCCGAAAACTACGAGCAGTACTTC.

The rearrangement uses TRBV9 and TRBJ1-1, with D hard to call. The CDR3 is 11 residues long. Germline CDR1 is SGDLS and CDR2 is YYNGEE. V lost 4 bases and J 4 bases, leaving 5 bases between the germline ends. The CDR3 DNA reads TGTGCCAGCAGCCCTAGCACTGAAGCTTTCTTT. Residues: CASSPSTEAFF.

V and J are TRBV7-2 and TRBJ1-4, with a possible D match to TRBD1 (6 bases). CDR3 length equals 17 residues. The ends were cut back, 1 base at V and 8 bases at J, with 20 bases in the middle. The germline V gene has CDR1 SGHTA and CDR2 FQGNSA. CDR3 protein: CASSLVGGGSFTEKLFF. CDR3 nucleotide sequence: TGTGCCAGCAGCTTAGTAGGGGGTGGGTCGTTTACGGAAAAACTGTTTTTT.

The chain uses TRBV15 and TRBJ1-2, with 8 positions matching TRBD1. The V and J ends lost 1 base and 1 base, in that order; junction bases with no gene match: 5. Germline V lookup: CDR1 LNHNV, CDR2 YYDKDF (reference sequence). This CDR3 region has 16 residues. CDR3 region: CATSRGTGTFNYGYTF. CDR3 coding DNA: TGTGCCACCAGCAGAGGGACAGGGACCTTTAACTATGGCTACACCTTC.